Shown below are 32 T cell receptor beta chains from a single sample sequenced in a study of blood T cell repertoires in COVID-19. The protocol was immunoSEQ multiplex PCR, while the TCRdb copy is restricted to in-frame clones and leaves out a portion. Of 200,000 to 250,000 clones in the sample, about four fifths were seen once. Sequencing input: peripheral blood. The source is an elderly woman with COVID-19, enrolled during active disease.

This clone was counted a few times. The chain combines TRBV5-1 with TRBJ1-2; 8 positions match TRBD1. Germline values: CDR1 SGHRS, CDR2 YFSETQ. V shed 3 bases, J shed 2 bases, and the junction held 3 bases outside the gene matches. This CDR3 comprises 14 residues. In DNA form, the CDR3 reads TGCGCCAGCAGCTGGACAGGGACCAACTATGGCTACACCTTC. Protein: CASSWTGTNYGYTF.

The rearrangement joins TRBV5-1 to TRBJ1-2; possibly TRBD1 for D (5 bases). CDR1 is SGHRS and CDR2 is YFSETQ in the germline V gene. The CDR3 is 16 residues long. V was clipped by 0 bases and J by 0 bases, with 12 bases between them. This CDR3 reads CASSLGGQNANYGYTF. As DNA, the CDR3 is TGCGCCAGCAGCTTGGGGGGCCAGAACGCTAACTATGGCTACACCTTC.

This chain links TRBV7-3 with TRBJ2-2; 11 bases line up with TRBD2. The CDR3 loop spans 14 amino acids. CDR1 and CDR2 (germline): SGHTA, FQGTGA. J lost 8 bases, V lost 6 bases, and 5 bases had no gene match. CDR3 sequence reads: CASSPRTSGGELFF. CDR3 coding DNA: TGTGCCAGCAGTCCTAGGACTAGCGGGGGGGAGCTGTTTTTT.

V usage is TRBV2 and J usage is TRBJ1-5; D unresolved. CDR3 size: 14 residues. Per germline, CDR1 SNHLY and CDR2 FYNNEI. Trimming stripped 7 bases from V and 3 bases from J, with 13 bases between. This chain's CDR3 is CASTAYSTNQPQHF. In DNA, the CDR3 is TGTGCCAGCACGGCCTACAGCACCAATCAGCCCCAGCATTTT. Full variable domain (missing parts from reference TRBV2 and TRBJ1-5): EPEVTQTPSHQVTQMGQEVILRCVPISNHLYFYWYRQILGQKVEFLVSFYNNEISEKSEIFDDQFSVERPDGSNFTLKIRSTKLEDSAMYFCASTAYSTNQPQHFGDGTRLSIL.

V usage is TRBV6-5 and J usage is TRBJ2-1; 8 bases match TRBD2. This CDR3 has 16 amino acids. With V trimmed by 1 base and J by 4 bases, 6 bases remained unmatched. Per germline, CDR1 MNHEY and CDR2 SVGAGI. DNA for the CDR3: TGTGCCAGCAGTTACTTGGGGCGGGGGGTATACAATGAGCAGTTCTTC. This gives the protein CASSYLGRGVYNEQFF.

The chain carries TRBV25-1 and TRBJ2-2, with a possible D match to TRBD2 (6 bases). CDR1 is MGHDK and CDR2 is SYGVNS in the germline V gene. This CDR3 comprises 16 residues. V lost 3 bases, J lost 1 base, and 12 bases lay in between. The CDR3 loop is CASSERGGENTGELFF. CDR3 bases: TGTGCCAGCAGTGAGAGAGGAGGGGAGAACACCGGGGAGCTGTTTTTT.

The rearrangement uses TRBV25-1 and TRBJ1-3; no clear D. Trimming left V 3 bases short and J 3 bases short, with 12 bases between. Germline CDR1 MGHDK, CDR2 SYGVNS. The CDR3 is made up of 15 amino acids. The DNA of the CDR3 is TGTGCCAGCAGTGAGGGCCCTCCCAATGGAAACACCATATATTTT. It codes for CASSEGPPNGNTIYF.

V gene TRBV24-1 combines with J gene TRBJ1-1; the match to TRBD1 covers 7 bases. CDR3 length: 14 amino acids. After removal of 5 bases from V and 2 bases from J, the junction contained 4 bases not matched to a gene. Germline lookup yields CDR1 KGHDR and CDR2 SFDVKD. In DNA form, the CDR3 reads TGTGCCACCAGTGGAGGGGGCGGAAACACTGAAGCTTTCTTT. Translation: CATSGGGGNTEAFF.

This clone was counted between two and nine times. The genes are TRBV19 and TRBJ2-2; a weak D match, TRBD1 (5 bases). CDR3 size: 14 residues. Trimming left V 5 bases short and J 5 bases short, with 12 bases between. Germline V gene sequence: CDR1 LNHDA, CDR2 SQIVND (reference sequence). CDR3 bases: TGTGCCAGTAGTTGGAGTACAGGAACCGGGGAGCTGTTTTTT. It is translated as CASSWSTGTGELFF. Complete variable domain (other parts from reference TRBV19 and TRBJ2-2): DGGITQSPKYLFRKEGQNVTLSCEQNLNHDAMYWYRQDPGQGLRLIYYSQIVNDFQKGDIAEGYSVSREKKESFPLTVTSAQKNPTAFYLCASSWSTGTGELFFGEGSRLTVL.

This chain links TRBV5-1 with TRBJ1-4, with 11 nucleotides matching TRBD1. Germline CDR1 and CDR2: SGHRS and YFSETQ. This CDR3 comprises 16 residues. With V trimmed by 0 bases and J by 7 bases, 5 bases remained unmatched. The DNA of the CDR3 is TGCGCCAGCAGCTTGGGGCCCGGGACAGGGGGTGAAAAACTGTTTTTT. It encodes CASSLGPGTGGEKLFF.

The rearrangement uses TRBV29-1 and TRBJ1-3, with TRBD1 matching over 7 bases. Germline-derived CDR1 and CDR2 are SQVTM and ANQGSEA. Germline trimming cut 4 bases from V and 0 bases from J; bases unmatched to any gene: 3. The CDR3 runs 14 residues. The CDR3 sequence: CSVVAGGSGNTIYF. DNA of the CDR3: TGCAGCGTTGTGGCAGGGGGCTCTGGAAACACCATATATTTT.

The rearrangement joins TRBV7-3 to TRBJ2-2, with D tentatively TRBD2 (6 bases). V lost 5 bases, J lost 4 bases, and 14 bases lay in between. CDR1 is SGHTA, CDR2 FQGTGA, per germline. This CDR3 contains 15 residues. CDR3 in amino acids: CASSPLGGTTGELFF. The CDR3 DNA follows: TGTGCCAGCAGCCCCCTCGGGGGTACCACCGGGGAGCTGTTTTTT.

This chain joins TRBV6-1 and TRBJ1-5; maybe TRBD1 (6 bases). Trimming took 2 bases from V and 4 from J, leaving 15 bases between them. Germline values: CDR1 MNHNS, CDR2 SASEGT. The CDR3 has 16 amino acids. The chain's CDR3 is CASSEWGQGRNQPQHF. As DNA, the CDR3 is TGTGCCAGCAGTGAATGGGGGCAGGGTAGGAATCAGCCCCAGCATTTT.

The genes are TRBV5-5 and TRBJ1-5; possible D gene TRBD1, 5 bases. Germline lookup yields CDR1 SGHKS and CDR2 YYEKEE (reference sequence). The CDR3 sequence is 15 residues long. Trimming took 0 bases from V and 4 from J, leaving 11 bases between them. In DNA, the CDR3 is TGTGCCAGCAGCTTGGAGGGTGGGGCTAATCAGCCCCAGCATTTT. It codes for CASSLEGGANQPQHF.

J is TRBJ1-3 and V is TRBV16; D gene uncertain. The CDR3 is made up of 12 amino acids. Germline V gene data show CDR1 as KGHSY and CDR2 as FQNENV. Trimming removed 5 bases at V and 3 bases at J, with 5 bases between. CDR3 sequence (DNA): TGTGCCAGCAGCTCAGGTGGAAACACCATATATTTT. It is translated as CASSSGGNTIYF. The whole variable domain, filled in from reference TRBV16 and TRBJ1-3, reads GEEVAQTPKHLVRGEGQKAKLYCAPIKGHSYVFWYQQVLKNEFKFLISFQNENVFDETGMPKERFSAKCLPNSPCSLEIQATKLEDSAVYFCASSSGGNTIYFGEGSWLTVV.

The table lists this clone with a few counts. V and J are TRBV30 and TRBJ1-2; 7 bases are shared with TRBD1. The CDR3 has 13 residues. Trimming took 3 bases from V and 7 from J; bases not matched to a gene: 8. Per the germline V gene, CDR1 is GTSNPN and CDR2 is SVGIG (reference sequence). The DNA of the CDR3 is TGTGCCTGGAGCCCCGGGACAGATTTTGGCTACACCTTC. As protein: CAWSPGTDFGYTF.

The genes are TRBV6-5 and TRBJ1-1, with no clear D. V gave up 7 bases and J gave up 7 bases, with 16 bases separating them. Germline-derived CDR1 and CDR2 are MNHEY and SVGAGI. CDR3 length: 13 residues. CDR3 residues: CASNGAGVGEAFF. The CDR3 bases are TGTGCCAGCAACGGTGCCGGGGTAGGTGAAGCTTTCTTT.

CDR3 coding DNA: TGTGCCATCAGTGAGTCGGAGGACTATGGCTACACCTTC. Its protein product is CAISESEDYGYTF. The chain couples TRBV10-3 to TRBJ1-2; D call uncertain. V lost 0 bases and J 3 bases, leaving 5 bases between the germline ends. There are 13 residues in the CDR3. The V gene's germline CDR1 is ENHRY and CDR2 SYGVKD.

This rearrangement joins TRBV3-1 (or the pseudogene TRBV3-2) to TRBJ1-1; no firm D call. V was clipped by 6 bases and J by 1 base, with 9 bases between them. The CDR3 sequence is 13 residues long. Germline V CDR1 and CDR2: LGHDT, YNNKEL (reference sequence). Here the CDR3 reads CASRLTPNTEAFF. CDR3 nucleotide sequence: TGTGCCAGCAGGCTGACACCGAACACTGAAGCTTTCTTT.

To note about this clone: The sample contains more than one DNA sequence encoding this CDR3. V usage is TRBV29-1 and J usage is TRBJ2-7; D is uncertain. The CDR3 length is 11 residues. The germline V gene has CDR1 SQVTM and CDR2 ANQGSEA. Trimming left V 6 bases short and J 1 base short, with 7 bases between. CDR3 DNA sequence: TGCAGCGTCGGGTCTTCCTACGAGCAGTACTTC. Protein product: CSVGSSYEQYF.

The chain uses TRBV7-9 and TRBJ2-4, with TRBD1 identical over 7 bases. V lost 4 bases and J lost 1; bases outside the gene matches: 1. This CDR3 comprises 14 residues. The V gene's germline CDR1 is SEHNR and CDR2 FQNEAQ (reference sequence). This CDR3 reads CASSSDRAKNIQYF. Here the CDR3 DNA reads TGTGCCAGCAGCTCGGACAGGGCCAAAAACATTCAGTACTTC.

This clone has only a few counts. This chain joins TRBV5-8 and TRBJ1-6; a weak D match, TRBD1 (5 bases). Germline lookup yields CDR1 SGHTS and CDR2 YDEGEE. Trimming removed 5 bases from V and 12 bases from J, with 9 bases in between. The CDR3 has 11 residues. CDR3 sequence reads: CASRGGVPLHF. CDR3 DNA sequence: TGTGCCAGCAGAGGAGGGGTACCCCTCCACTTT. Full variable domain (remainder filled in from reference TRBV5-8 and TRBJ1-6): EAGVTQSPTHLIKTRGQQATLRCSPISGHTSVYWYQQALGLGLQFLLWYDEGEERNRGNFPPRFSGRQFPNYSSELNVNALELEDSALYLCASRGGVPLHFGNGTRLTVT.

The J gene is TRBJ2-5, the V gene TRBV18, with D unresolved. The CDR3 has 13 amino acids. Trimming pared 5 bases from V and 1 base from J, leaving 8 bases between. Germline V gives CDR1 KGHSH, CDR2 LQKENI. The DNA of the CDR3 is TGTGCCAGCTCAAGGCGGAGCCAAGAGACCCAGTACTTC. Translation gives CASSRRSQETQYF.

The CDR3 sequence is CASSLVGNSQGGELFF. DNA of the CDR3: TGTGCCAGCAGCTTAGTCGGGAACAGCCAAGGCGGGGAGCTGTTTTTT. The chain has TRBV11-2 and TRBJ2-2; D might be TRBD2 (5 bases). V lost 1 base and J lost 7, with 16 bases in between. The CDR3 consists of 16 residues. The germline CDR1 and CDR2 sequences are SGHAT and FQNNGV.

V usage is TRBV18 and J usage is TRBJ2-3, with TRBD1 identical over 9 bases. The CDR3 is made up of 15 amino acids. The germline CDR1 and CDR2 sequences are KGHSH and LQKENI. Trimming cost V 2 bases and J 6 bases; bases outside gene matches: 6. This CDR3 is CASSPAGQGGDTQYF. The CDR3 DNA reads as TGTGCCAGCTCACCAGCGGGACAGGGTGGCGATACGCAGTATTTT.

The chain uses TRBV14 and TRBJ1-1; 9 nucleotides match TRBD1. CDR1 and CDR2 (germline): SGHDN, FVKESK. Trimming cost V 4 bases and J 6 bases; bases outside gene matches: 6. The CDR3 runs to 14 residues. The CDR3 protein is CASSPGTGIPEAFF. The CDR3 DNA follows: TGTGCCAGCAGCCCCGGGACAGGGATCCCTGAAGCTTTCTTT.

The gene calls are TRBV6-5 and TRBJ2-2, with D possibly being TRBD2 (6 bases). V lost 6 bases, J lost 4 bases, and 12 bases lay in between. CDR3 length: 14 amino acids. The germline gives CDR1 MNHEY, CDR2 SVGAGI. CDR3 in amino acids: CASSRGRSTGELFF. In DNA, the CDR3 is TGTGCCAGCAGCCGGGGGAGGTCCACCGGGGAGCTGTTTTTT.

The CDR3 region has the DNA TGTGCCAGCAGTTTCTCCGGACAGGGCGATGAAAAACTGTTTTTT. This codes for CASSFSGQGDEKLFF. This chain links TRBV28 with TRBJ1-4; 8 bases line up with TRBD1. The V gene end was trimmed by 3 bases and the J gene end by 6 bases; junction bases not matched to a gene: 6. This CDR3 has 15 amino acids. Looked up from germline, CDR1 is MDHEN and CDR2 is SYDVKM.

The V call is TRBV18, the J call TRBJ1-6, with 10 bases lining up with TRBD1. The V segment lost 6 bases and the J segment 7 bases; nucleotides outside the gene matches: 3. Germline V gene lookup returns CDR1 KGHSH and CDR2 LQKENI. This CDR3 is built from 14 residues. The CDR3 nucleotides are TGTGCCAGCTCCTTGGACAGGGGGAATTCACCCCTCCACTTT. Translated: CASSLDRGNSPLHF.

With respect to this clone: One junction end disagrees with the germline gene, perhaps due to a read error. The chain employs TRBV3-1 (or the pseudogene TRBV3-2) and TRBJ2-2; TRBD2 aligns across 7 bases. The V gene's germline CDR1 is LGHDT and CDR2 YNNKEL (reference sequence). This CDR3 has 21 residues. CDR3 DNA sequence: TGTGCCAGCAACCAAGGATTCGCGGGAGAGTCTAAGAGGTCGAACACCGGGGAGCTGTTTTTT. Its translation: CASNQGFAGESKRSNTGELFF.

The chain links TRBV2 to TRBJ2-2; the D is unclear. V lost 4 bases, J lost 0 bases, and 9 bases lay in between. Germline V lookup: CDR1 SNHLY, CDR2 FYNNEI. This CDR3 is 15 amino acids long. The CDR3 DNA follows: TGTGCCAGCAGTGTGGCAATCGCGAACACCGGGGAGCTGTTTTTT. This encodes CASSVAIANTGELFF.

This chain joins TRBV4-2 and TRBJ2-2, with 11 bases that match TRBD2. The germline V gene has CDR1 LGHNA and CDR2 YNFKEQ. Losses at the gene ends were 5 bases for V and 7 bases for J; bases not matched to a gene: 6. This CDR3 has 15 residues. The CDR3 sequence: CASSGLAGGGGELFF. In DNA, the CDR3 is TGTGCCAGCAGCGGGCTAGCGGGGGGCGGCGGGGAGCTGTTTTTT.